This TCR beta chain was captured by sequencing in a study of blood T cell repertoires in COVID-19. There are 14 residues in the CDR3. Between the trimmed V and J ends, which lost 7 bases and 0 bases, there was a span of 10 bases. Germline CDR1 reads SGHAT; CDR2 reads FQNNGV. TCRdb keeps only in-frame clones here, not all; method: immunoSEQ multiplex PCR. This repertoire shows approximately 92,000 clones, over 80% found once; its top ten account for under 2%. This clone was seen only once. Sequencing was carried out using peripheral blood. The chain links TRBV11-2 to TRBJ2-1; weak D call: TRBD2 (6 bases). The TCR sequence derives from an older man with active or convalescent COVID-19. The CDR3 bases are TGTGCCAGCACCGTCGGGAGCTCCTACAATGAGCAGTTCTTC. Encoded protein: CASTVGSSYNEQFF.